Listed here are 8 T cell receptor beta chains from one sample, sequenced in a study of a mutant IDH1 vaccine in newly diagnosed glioma. The time point here: week 47, end of study. Alongside topical imiquimod, each dose of vaccine comprised 300 ug of mutant IDH1 20-mer peptide. No antigen is known for these receptors. Assay used: immunoSEQ multiplex PCR; TCRdb lists only in-frame clones, some missing. The sample includes about 56,000 clones, 75% of them seen just once. The source was PBMCs, collected from a glioma patient whose treatment included an IDH1 peptide vaccine. Receptor source: a man aged 45-60 years with glioma.

The chain couples TRBV18 to TRBJ1-4, with a weak D call TRBD1 (5 bases). Trimming removed 4 bases from V and 2 bases from J, with 17 bases in between. CDR3 length: 17 amino acids. The germline gives CDR1 KGHSH, CDR2 LQKENI. The CDR3 nucleotides are TGTGCCAGCTCACTGGGTCCCCTACGGGGCACTAATGAAAAACTGTTTTTT. Translated: CASSLGPLRGTNEKLFF. Full variable domain (outside the CDR3, taken from reference TRBV18 and TRBJ1-4): NAGVMQNPRHLVRRRGQEARLRCSPMKGHSHVYWYRQLPEEGLKFMVYLQKENIIDESGMPKERFSAEFPKEGPSILRIQQVVRGDSAAYFCASSLGPLRGTNEKLFFGSGTQLSVL.

This clone was seen more than once but under ten times. This chain uses TRBV4-1 with TRBJ2-1; 7 bases are a match to TRBD1. This CDR3 comprises 16 residues. Germline V gives CDR1 MGHRA, CDR2 YSYEKL. V shed 2 bases and J 4 bases; nucleotides not matched to a gene: 8. CDR3 nucleotide sequence: TGCGCCAGCAGCCAAACTGCCCTACAGGGGTACAATGAGCAGTTCTTC. It translates to CASSQTALQGYNEQFF.

This clone has a handful of counts. The chain employs TRBV18 and TRBJ2-1; 10 bases match TRBD1. Germline V gene lookup returns CDR1 KGHSH and CDR2 LQKENI. V lost 4 bases, J lost 2 bases, and 2 bases stayed unmatched. The CDR3 is made up of 15 amino acids. The CDR3 DNA sequence: TGTGCCAGCTCACGGGACAGGGGAACCTACAATGAGCAGTTCTTC. This gives the protein CASSRDRGTYNEQFF.

This clone has a handful of counts. The CDR3 reads CASSVLTQGNEQFF. The CDR3 DNA reads as TGTGCCAGCAGCGTACTAACCCAGGGGAATGAGCAGTTCTTC. The chain joins TRBV9 to TRBJ2-1; D may be TRBD1 (6 bases). The germline V gene has CDR1 SGDLS and CDR2 YYNGEE. This CDR3 comprises 14 residues. V was trimmed by 1 base and J by 7 bases, leaving 12 bases between them.

This clone was recorded a few times. This chain connects TRBV4-1 to TRBJ2-7; D gene uncertain. Trimming took 6 bases from V and 0 from J, leaving 12 bases between them. Germline loops: CDR1 MGHRA, CDR2 YSYEKL. The CDR3 sequence is 14 residues long. CDR3 protein: CASSPHRDSYEQYF. The CDR3 region has the DNA TGCGCCAGCAGTCCTCACCGAGACTCCTACGAGCAGTACTTC.

The CDR3 DNA sequence: TGTGCCAGCTCCCCAGGGGGCGCGAGTACAGATACGCAGTATTTT. Residues: CASSPGGASTDTQYF. V gene TRBV18 combines with J gene TRBJ2-3; 8 bases align to TRBD1. V lost 6 bases, J lost 3 bases, and 8 bases stayed unmatched. Germline CDR1 KGHSH, CDR2 LQKENI. The CDR3 totals 15 residues.

J is TRBJ1-1 and V is TRBV14; maybe TRBD1 (6 bases). The CDR3 runs to 13 residues. The V gene lost 4 bases and the J gene lost 4 bases, with 10 bases spanning the gap. Germline V gene lookup returns CDR1 SGHDN and CDR2 FVKESK. The CDR3 DNA follows: TGTGCCAGCAGCCCGGGGGGCCCCACTGAAGCTTTCTTT. It translates to CASSPGGPTEAFF.

This chain uses TRBV7-2 with TRBJ2-7; possibly TRBD1 for D (5 bases). In germline, CDR1 is SGHTA, CDR2 FQGNSA. The CDR3 is 14 residues long. The V and J ends lost 6 bases and 0 bases respectively, with 12 bases between them. The CDR3 sequence is CASRKRGGSYEQYF. The CDR3 DNA reads TGTGCCAGCAGAAAAAGGGGCGGCTCCTACGAGCAGTACTTC.